Listed below are T cell receptor beta chains from one sample, sequenced in a study of T-cell reconstitution after alpha-beta-depleted transplantation in children. TCRdb analysed the PCR reads with MiXCR anew, one entry per CDR3 protein. The repertoire holds about 900,000 distinct CDR3 sequences, with about 29% as singletons. The sample was PBMCs, mostly from graft donor cells, taken 360 days after TCRalphabeta/CD19-depleted stem cell transplant. These receptors came from a boy in the first two years of life who had a stem cell transplant for SCID, so the T cells may come from the graft donor. The CDR3 runs from the conserved cysteine through the conserved F or W.

>TRBV7-2|TRBJ1-1
CASSLSPPRAGPEAFF
>TRBV15|TRBJ2-2
CASKGLAANTGELFF
>TRBV7-7|TRBJ2-1
CASSPLTRKGLAGAFSYNEQFF
>TRBV11-2|TRBJ2-3
CASTSDPGDTQYF
>TRBV7-8|TRBJ2-1
CASSLWWGERNEQFF
>TRBV20-1|TRBJ2-3
CSARDEGTDTQYF
>TRBV20-1|TRBJ2-1
CSARAQGASYNEQFF
>TRBV20-1|TRBJ1-2
CSASPRTLAYGYTF
>TRBV28|TRBJ2-3
CASRDSITDTQYF
>TRBV28|TRBJ2-5
CASGSRDAVRYF
>TRBV4-3|TRBJ2-3
CASSQGVAWSDTQYF
>TRBV3-1|TRBJ1-5
CASSHGWGQVNQPQHF
>TRBV6-5|TRBJ1-3
CASSYGLGGGGNTIYF
>TRBV12-3/TRBV12-4|TRBJ2-2
CASRLLDQINTGELFF
>TRBV7-8|TRBJ2-1
CASSLSGTGINEQFF
>TRBV20-1|TRBJ2-1
CSAKSYNEQFF
>TRBV7-9|TRBJ2-5
CASSYVGRQETQYF
>TRBV11-1|TRBJ1-3
CASSLDGGRVGNTIYF
>TRBV4-3|TRBJ1-4
CASSQSTGIVEKLFF
>TRBV12-3/TRBV12-4|TRBJ1-6
CASSSHPREGHSPLHF
>TRBV7-9|TRBJ2-2
CASSPGGGRATGELFF
>TRBV20-1|TRBJ2-3
CSASMDSDFQDTQYF